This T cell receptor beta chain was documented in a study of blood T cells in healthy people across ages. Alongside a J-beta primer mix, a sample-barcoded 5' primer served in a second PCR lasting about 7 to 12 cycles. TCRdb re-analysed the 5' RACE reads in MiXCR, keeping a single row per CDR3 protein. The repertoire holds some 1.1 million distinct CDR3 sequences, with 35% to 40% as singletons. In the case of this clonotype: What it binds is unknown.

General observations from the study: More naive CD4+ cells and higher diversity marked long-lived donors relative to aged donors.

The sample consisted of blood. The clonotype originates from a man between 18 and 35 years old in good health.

The CDR3 reads CASSVGVYHGYTF. CDR3 nucleotides: TGTGCCAGCAGTGTGGGGGTCTACCATGGCTACACCTTC. This chain joins TRBV25-1 and TRBJ1-2, with D possibly matching TRBD1 (5 bases). There are 13 residues in the CDR3. Germline V gene lookup returns CDR1 MGHDK and CDR2 SYGVNS. V lost 4 bases to trimming and J lost 6 bases, with 12 bases between them.